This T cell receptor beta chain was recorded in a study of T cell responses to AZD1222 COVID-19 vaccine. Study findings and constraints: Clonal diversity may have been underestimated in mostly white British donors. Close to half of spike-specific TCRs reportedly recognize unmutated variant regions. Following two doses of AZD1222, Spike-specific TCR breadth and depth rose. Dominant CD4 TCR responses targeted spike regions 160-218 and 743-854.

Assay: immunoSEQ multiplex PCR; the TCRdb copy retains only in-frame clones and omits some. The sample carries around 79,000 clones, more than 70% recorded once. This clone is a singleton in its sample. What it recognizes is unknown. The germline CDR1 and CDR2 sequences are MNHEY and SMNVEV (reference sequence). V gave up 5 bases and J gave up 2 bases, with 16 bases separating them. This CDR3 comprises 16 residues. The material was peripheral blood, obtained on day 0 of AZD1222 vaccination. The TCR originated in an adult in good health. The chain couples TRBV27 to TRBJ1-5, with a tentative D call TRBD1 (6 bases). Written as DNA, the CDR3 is TGTGCCAGCAGTGCAATCCCCAGGGGAGGCAATCAGCCCCAGCATTTT. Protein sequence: CASSAIPRGGNQPQHF.